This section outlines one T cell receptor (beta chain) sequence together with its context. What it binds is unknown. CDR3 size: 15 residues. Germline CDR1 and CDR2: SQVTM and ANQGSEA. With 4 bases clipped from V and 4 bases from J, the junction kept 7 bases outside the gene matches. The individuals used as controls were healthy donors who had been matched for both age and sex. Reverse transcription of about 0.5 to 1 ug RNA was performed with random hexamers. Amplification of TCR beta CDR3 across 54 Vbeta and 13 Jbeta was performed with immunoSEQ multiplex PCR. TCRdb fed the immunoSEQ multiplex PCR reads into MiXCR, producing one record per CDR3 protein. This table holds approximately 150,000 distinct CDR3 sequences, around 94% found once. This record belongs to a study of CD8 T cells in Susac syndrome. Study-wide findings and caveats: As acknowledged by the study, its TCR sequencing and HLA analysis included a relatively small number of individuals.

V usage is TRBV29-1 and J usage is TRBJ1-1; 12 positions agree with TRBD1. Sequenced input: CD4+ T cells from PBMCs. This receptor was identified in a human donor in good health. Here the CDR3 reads CSVVGDRGHSTEAFF. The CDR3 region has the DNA TGCAGCGTTGTGGGGGACAGGGGGCATAGCACTGAAGCTTTCTTT.